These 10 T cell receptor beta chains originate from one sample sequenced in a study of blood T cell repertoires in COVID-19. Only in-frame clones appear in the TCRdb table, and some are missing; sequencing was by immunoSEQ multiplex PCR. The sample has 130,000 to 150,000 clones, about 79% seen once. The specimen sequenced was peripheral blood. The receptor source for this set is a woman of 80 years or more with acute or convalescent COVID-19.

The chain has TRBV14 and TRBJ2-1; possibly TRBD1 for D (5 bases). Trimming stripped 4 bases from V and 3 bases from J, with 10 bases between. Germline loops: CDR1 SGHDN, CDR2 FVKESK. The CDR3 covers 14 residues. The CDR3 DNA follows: TGTGCCAGCAGCCCTATGGGGCTCTACAATGAGCAGTTCTTC. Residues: CASSPMGLYNEQFF. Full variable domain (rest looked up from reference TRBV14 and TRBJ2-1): EAGVTQFPSHSVIEKGQTVTLRCDPISGHDNLYWYRRVMGKEIKFLLHFVKESKQDESGMPNNRFLAERTGGTYSTLKVQPAELEDSGVYFCASSPMGLYNEQFFGPGTRLTVL.

As DNA, the CDR3 is TGCGCCAGCAGCCCATCAGGACAGGGCCAAAACATTCAGTACTTC. Protein: CASSPSGQGQNIQYF. The rearrangement joins TRBV4-1 to TRBJ2-4; 8 bases fit TRBD1. The CDR3 runs 15 residues. The ends lost 4 bases at V and 5 bases at J; junction bases unmatched: 7. Germline assignment: CDR1 MGHRA and CDR2 YSYEKL.

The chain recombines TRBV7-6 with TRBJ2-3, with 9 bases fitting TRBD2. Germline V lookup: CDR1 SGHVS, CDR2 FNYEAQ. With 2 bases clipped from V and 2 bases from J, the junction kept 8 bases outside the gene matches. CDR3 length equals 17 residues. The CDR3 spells CASSLNPSGDLTDTQYF. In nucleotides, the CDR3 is TGTGCCAGCAGCTTAAACCCTAGCGGGGACCTCACAGATACGCAGTATTTT.

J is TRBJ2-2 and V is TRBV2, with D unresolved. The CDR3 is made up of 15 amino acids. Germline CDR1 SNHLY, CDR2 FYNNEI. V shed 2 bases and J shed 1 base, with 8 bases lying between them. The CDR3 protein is CASSEWQVNTGELFF. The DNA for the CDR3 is TGTGCCAGCAGTGAATGGCAGGTGAACACCGGGGAGCTGTTTTTT.

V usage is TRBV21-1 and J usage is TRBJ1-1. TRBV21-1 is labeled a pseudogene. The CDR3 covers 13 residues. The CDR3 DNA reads TGTGCCAGCAGCAAACGCGGGAACACTGAAGCTTTCTTT. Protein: CASSKRGNTEAFF.

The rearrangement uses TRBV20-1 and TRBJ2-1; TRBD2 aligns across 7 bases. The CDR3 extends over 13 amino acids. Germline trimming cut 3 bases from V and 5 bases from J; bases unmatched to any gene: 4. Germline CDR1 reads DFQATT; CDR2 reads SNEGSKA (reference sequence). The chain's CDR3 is CSASRLANNEQFF. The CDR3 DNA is TGCAGTGCTAGTCGACTAGCTAACAATGAGCAGTTCTTC.

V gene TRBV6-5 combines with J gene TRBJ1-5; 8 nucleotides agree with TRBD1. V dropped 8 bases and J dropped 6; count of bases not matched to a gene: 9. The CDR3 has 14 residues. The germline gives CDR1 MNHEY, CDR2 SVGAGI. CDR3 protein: CASGRTGSIQPQHF. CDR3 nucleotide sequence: TGTGCCAGCGGCCGGACAGGGTCAATTCAGCCCCAGCATTTT.

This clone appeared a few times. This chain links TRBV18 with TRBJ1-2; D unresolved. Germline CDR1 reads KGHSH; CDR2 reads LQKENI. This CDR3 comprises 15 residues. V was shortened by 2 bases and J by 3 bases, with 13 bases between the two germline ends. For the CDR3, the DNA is TGTGCCAGCTCACCAGCTTTGGAGACCTACTATGGCTACACCTTC. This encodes CASSPALETYYGYTF.

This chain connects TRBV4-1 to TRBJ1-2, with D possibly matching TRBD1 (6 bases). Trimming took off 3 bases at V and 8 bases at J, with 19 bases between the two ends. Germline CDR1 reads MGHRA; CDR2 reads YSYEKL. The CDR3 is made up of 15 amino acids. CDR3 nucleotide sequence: TGCGCCAGCAGCCATATCAGGGGCGGCCCGGGAGGCTACACCTTC. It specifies CASSHIRGGPGGYTF.

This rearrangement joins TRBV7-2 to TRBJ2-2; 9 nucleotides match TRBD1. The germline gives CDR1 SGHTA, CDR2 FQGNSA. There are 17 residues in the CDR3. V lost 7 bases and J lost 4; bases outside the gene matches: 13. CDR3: CASIPDRDRVGTGELFF. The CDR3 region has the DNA TGTGCCAGCATCCCGGACCGGGACAGGGTCGGCACCGGGGAGCTGTTTTTT.